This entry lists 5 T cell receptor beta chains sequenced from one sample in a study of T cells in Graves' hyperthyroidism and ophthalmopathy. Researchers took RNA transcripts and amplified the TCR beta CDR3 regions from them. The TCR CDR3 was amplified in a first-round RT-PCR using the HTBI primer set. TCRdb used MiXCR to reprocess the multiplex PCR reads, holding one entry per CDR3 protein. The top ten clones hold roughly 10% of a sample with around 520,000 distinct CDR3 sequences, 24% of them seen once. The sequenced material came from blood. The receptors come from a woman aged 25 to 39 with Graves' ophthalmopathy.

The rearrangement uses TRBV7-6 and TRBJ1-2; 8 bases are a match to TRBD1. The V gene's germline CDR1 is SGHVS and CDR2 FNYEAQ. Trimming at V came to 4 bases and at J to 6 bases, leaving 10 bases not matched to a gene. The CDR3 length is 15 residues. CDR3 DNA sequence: TGTGCCAGCAGCTCAAATGACAGGGGTTGGGATGGCTACACCTTC. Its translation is CASSSNDRGWDGYTF.

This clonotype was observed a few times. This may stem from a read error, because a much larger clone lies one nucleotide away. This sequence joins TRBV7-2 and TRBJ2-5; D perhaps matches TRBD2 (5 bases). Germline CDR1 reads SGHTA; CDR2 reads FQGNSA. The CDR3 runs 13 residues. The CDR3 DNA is TGTGCCAGCAGCTTCGGCGGGTTGGAGATCCAGTACTTC. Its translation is CASSFGGLEIQYF. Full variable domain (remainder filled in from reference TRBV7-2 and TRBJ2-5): GAGVSQSPSNKVTEKGKDVELRCDPISGHTALYWYRQSLGQGLEFLIYFQGNSAPDKSGLPSDRFSAERTGGSVSTLTIQRTQQEDSAVYLCASSFGGLEIQYFGPGTRLLVL.

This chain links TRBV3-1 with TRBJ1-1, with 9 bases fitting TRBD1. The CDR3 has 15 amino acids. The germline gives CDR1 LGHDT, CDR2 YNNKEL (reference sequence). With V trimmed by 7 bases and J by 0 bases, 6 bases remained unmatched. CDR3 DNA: TGTGCCAGCACCCCGGGACAGGGAATGAACACTGAAGCTTTCTTT. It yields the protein CASTPGQGMNTEAFF.

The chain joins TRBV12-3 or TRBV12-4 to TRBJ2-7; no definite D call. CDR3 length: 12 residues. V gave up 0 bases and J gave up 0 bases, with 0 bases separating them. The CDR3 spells CASSLASYEQYV. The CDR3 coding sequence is TGTGCCAGCAGTTTAGCCTCCTACGAGCAGTACGTC.

The CDR3 DNA follows: TGTGCCAGCAGTGGAAGGTCCCCATTTCGCAATCAGCCCCAGCATTTT. Protein: CASSGRSPFRNQPQHF. The gene calls are TRBV6-1 and TRBJ1-5; D call uncertain. Germline values: CDR1 MNHNS, CDR2 SASEGT. V lost 4 bases to trimming and J lost 2 bases, with 15 bases between them. There are 16 residues in the CDR3.